This T cell receptor (beta chain) was found in a study of cytotoxic CD8 clonotypes in ibrutinib-treated CLL (dated by TCRdb to the early 2020s). For the wider study: The cohort included approximately 15 treatment-naive and some twelve relapsed/refractory patients; about 18 were IGHV unmutated. Responses were partial in roughly 24 patients and complete in 2; after median approximately 66 months follow-up, some 15 stayed in remission and around 12 progressed. Response samples were taken after a median of approximately a year on treatment, ranging from 6 to 36 months. On average, each sample yielded roughly 260,000 productive templates and over 90,000 productive rearrangements. Of the 86 participants in the trial, 20 to 30 had longitudinal samples available. Cryopreserved peripheral blood mononuclear cells were collected before treatment, at response, and at either disease progression or sustained remission. Patients were still on ibrutinib when every remission and progressive disease sample was collected.

The goal of deep resolution MiSeq sequencing was a depth between 1 in 1 million and 1 in 200,000 T cells, and coverage averaged 10x per clonotype. TCR beta libraries were generated with the immunoSEQ hsTCRB Kit. On the authors' methods: Data were analyzed with ImmunoSEQ Data Assistant and ImmunoSEQ Analyzer, with V, D and J genes assigned per IMGT definitions. Clonality was computed as one minus normalized Shannon entropy of productive rearrangement frequencies, ranging from 0 to 1. Public clonotype analysis was restricted to overrepresented clonotypes comprising at least 0.05% of each patient's repertoire. Roughly 13 age-matched healthy donor repertoires from immuneACCESS served as clonality controls. The immuneACCESS repertoire file appears here via TCRdb, limited to in-frame rearrangements. These files lack a portion of the clones; in checked studies, under half of the deficit traces to unresolved V genes, and the cause of the others is not known. V and J calls and clone size are those listed in that table; D and trimming were worked out from the DNA. For this sample the table gives just over 200,000 clones, of which roughly three quarters were detected only once. Together, the top ten hold 10% to 12% of the sample.

Via the germline V gene (reference sequence), CDR1 is MNHEY and CDR2 SMNVEV. V lost 7 bases and J lost 6 bases, and the count of bases not matched to a germline gene is 10. The CDR3 measures 16 amino acids from cysteine to phenylalanine. Solely the CDR3 DNA is kept, with 48 bases framed from the first base. What this sample's time point label stands for: 12 months on ibrutinib. For TCR beta library preparation, 1.5 to 2 micrograms of genomic DNA were extracted from the cryopreserved PBMCs. Longitudinal blood samples from CLL patients on ibrutinib monotherapy underwent high-throughput TCR beta sequencing. Patients were enrolled in a phase 2 open-label single-center ibrutinib monotherapy trial. This clone has more than one count but fewer than ten. This receptor's antigen is unknown. No qualities accompany the bases; no much larger clone lies one base away. Overall study outcomes, separate from this receptor: Sustained-remission and progressing patients did not have matched sampling times, and lymph node repertoires were not examined. Public clonotypes were rare and either shrank or stayed stable during treatment, and the rise in clonality at ibrutinib response reflected expansion of private clonotypes. Baseline clonality was found to be higher than that of age-matched healthy donors and was strongly correlated with circulating CD8+ T-cell counts. At ibrutinib response clonality went up, during sustained remission it held steady, and at progression it dropped back toward baseline.

Sequenced material: PBMCs, taken after 12 months of ibrutinib treatment. The TCR comes from a human donor with chronic lymphocytic leukemia. The V and J segments used are TRBV27 and TRBJ2-1; 12 middle bases align to TRBD2. For the CDR3, the sequence is CASTLTSGSNPNEQFF. The bases are TGTGCCAGCACCCTGACTAGCGGGAGTAATCCCAATGAGCAGTTCTTC.